This TCR beta chain was retrieved from a study of blood T cell repertoires in COVID-19. Study context: T cells, B-cell-depleted T cells, or PBMCs supplied cDNA or gDNA.

The CDR3 covers 15 residues. The germline gives CDR1 SGHTA, CDR2 FQGNSA. V lost 1 base to trimming and J lost 9 bases; unmatched junction nucleotides: 6. This clone has a handful of counts. Assay: immunoSEQ multiplex PCR; the TCRdb copy retains only in-frame clones and omits some. The repertoire holds tens of thousands of clones, roughly 80% seen once, with over 5.5% in the top ten. The clonotype was recovered from a human donor in a cohort sampled during active or convalescent COVID-19. The chain employs TRBV7-2 and TRBJ2-1, with TRBD2 matching 10 bases. The specimen sequenced was peripheral blood. The CDR3: CASSLVSGGASEQFF. CDR3 nucleotides: TGTGCCAGCAGCTTAGTCAGCGGGGGGGCGTCTGAGCAGTTCTTC.